This T cell receptor beta chain was found in a study of human T cells and chemical hapten exposure. Study in general: The study traced per-sample TCR yield variation mainly to small differences in pooled library volumes.

Time point meaning: healthy volunteer bleed at 6 weeks. It was unfractionated whole blood from which total RNA was extracted. In TCRdb, the RACE reads were re-called with MiXCR into one record per CDR3 protein. The sample has 60,000 to 90,000 distinct CDR3 sequences, over 6.5% seen once. This clonotype was seen at least ten times. V was clipped by 5 bases and J by 3 bases, with 10 bases between them. The CDR3 covers 13 residues. The V call is TRBV12-3 or TRBV12-4, the J call TRBJ1-2, with D unresolved. The clonotype comes from a female donor in good health. Some clones in this sample may be carry-over from other donors' samples. The sequenced sample consisted of whole blood. The CDR3 DNA is TGTGCCAGCAGTCCAAGGCTATACTATGGCTACACCTTC. This codes for CASSPRLYYGYTF.